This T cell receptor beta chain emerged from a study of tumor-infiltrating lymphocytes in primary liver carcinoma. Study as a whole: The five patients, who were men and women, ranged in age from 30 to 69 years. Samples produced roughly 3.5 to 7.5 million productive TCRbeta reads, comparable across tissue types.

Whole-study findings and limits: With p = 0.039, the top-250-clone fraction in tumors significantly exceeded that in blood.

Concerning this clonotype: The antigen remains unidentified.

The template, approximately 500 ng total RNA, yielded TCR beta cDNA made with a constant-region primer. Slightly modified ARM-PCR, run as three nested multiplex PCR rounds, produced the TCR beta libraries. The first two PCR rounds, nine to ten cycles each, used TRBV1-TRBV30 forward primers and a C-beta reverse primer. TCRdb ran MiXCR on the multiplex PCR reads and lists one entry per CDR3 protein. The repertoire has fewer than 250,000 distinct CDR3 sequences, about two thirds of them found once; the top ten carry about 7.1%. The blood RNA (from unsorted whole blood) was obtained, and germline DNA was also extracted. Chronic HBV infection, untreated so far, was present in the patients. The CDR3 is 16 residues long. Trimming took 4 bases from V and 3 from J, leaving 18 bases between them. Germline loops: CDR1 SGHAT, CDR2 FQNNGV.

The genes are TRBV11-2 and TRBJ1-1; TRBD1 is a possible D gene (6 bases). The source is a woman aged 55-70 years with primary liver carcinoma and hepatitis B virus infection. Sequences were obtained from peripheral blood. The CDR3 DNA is TGTGCCAGCAGCTCCATAACAGGGAATTGGGACACTGAAGCTTTCTTT. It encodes CASSSITGNWDTEAFF.